A single sample gave rise to the 16 T cell receptor beta chains below, sequenced in a study of blood T cell repertoires in COVID-19. Sequenced by immunoSEQ multiplex PCR; TCRdb stores in-frame clones only, minus some. The table records around 300,000 clones, around 86% of them present only once. Material for sequencing was peripheral blood. Every receptor here comes from a man in his fifties with acute or convalescent COVID-19.

The chain recombines TRBV19 with TRBJ1-5; no definite D call. The CDR3 has 13 residues. The germline V gene has CDR1 LNHDA and CDR2 SQIVND (reference sequence). Deletions cut 1 base from V and 5 bases from J, with 6 bases between. CDR3 sequence: CASSIVRDQPQHF. As DNA, the CDR3 is TGTGCCAGTAGTATAGTTCGCGATCAGCCCCAGCATTTT.

The rearrangement uses TRBV10-3 and TRBJ1-5, with D possibly being TRBD1 (5 bases). This CDR3 comprises 14 residues. Trimming cost V 2 bases and J 7 bases, with 12 bases left between them. CDR1 and CDR2 from the germline V gene are ENHRY and SYGVKD. In nucleotides, the CDR3 is TGTGCCATCAGTGAGGAGAGGGGAGGACAGCCCCAGCATTTT. Amino acid sequence: CAISEERGGQPQHF.

This rearrangement joins TRBV19 to TRBJ2-6, with D perhaps TRBD2 (6 bases). The CDR3 runs 19 residues. The germline V and J ends were trimmed by 3 bases and 0 bases, with 18 bases remaining between them. Per germline, CDR1 LNHDA and CDR2 SQIVND (reference sequence). The CDR3 sequence: CASSISPGGRSSGANVLTF. In DNA form, the CDR3 reads TGTGCCAGTAGTATTTCCCCCGGGGGTCGGAGCTCTGGGGCCAACGTCCTGACTTTC.

This clone was seen just once. The chain employs TRBV4-1 and TRBJ1-2; D call uncertain. Germline V gene lookup returns CDR1 MGHRA and CDR2 YSYEKL. The CDR3 is 16 residues long. V was cut by 1 base and J by 0 bases, with 12 bases left in between. This CDR3 is CASSQAVVPSNYGYTF. In DNA, the CDR3 is TGCGCCAGCAGCCAAGCGGTCGTCCCTTCTAACTATGGCTACACCTTC.

The rearrangement uses TRBV4-1 and TRBJ1-6; a weak D match, TRBD1 (6 bases). V lost 4 bases and J lost 9, with 16 bases in between. The CDR3 loop spans 15 amino acids. Germline V lookup: CDR1 MGHRA, CDR2 YSYEKL. CDR3 nucleotide sequence: TGCGCCAGCAGCCGAACCGGCAGGGGAATTTCACCCCTCCACTTT. Its translation: CASSRTGRGISPLHF.

V gene TRBV29-1 combines with J gene TRBJ1-1; unclear D gene. The CDR3 is 13 residues long. V was clipped by 4 bases and J by 12 bases, with 21 bases between them. CDR1 SQVTM and CDR2 ANQGSEA come from the germline V gene. The CDR3 is CSVVTEALGRSFF. DNA for the CDR3: TGCAGCGTTGTCACTGAAGCTTTGGGGAGGTCTTTCTTT.

The chain combines TRBV5-6 with TRBJ1-6; TRBD1 agrees at 9 bases. CDR1 is SGHDT and CDR2 is YYEEEE in the germline V gene. Trimming cost V 0 bases and J 10 bases; bases outside gene matches: 5. CDR3 size: 15 residues. CDR3 loop: CASSLGGQGGSPLHF. The CDR3, as DNA: TGTGCCAGCAGCTTGGGGGGACAGGGCGGCTCACCCCTCCACTTT.

The V and J genes are TRBV7-3 and TRBJ2-7; 10 nucleotides align to TRBD1. The germline V gene encodes CDR1 SGHTA and CDR2 FQGTGA. V shed 4 bases and J 0 bases; nucleotides not matched to a gene: 6. CDR3 length equals 16 residues. The CDR3 loop reads CASSSGTGEISYEQYF. In DNA form, the CDR3 reads TGTGCCAGCAGCTCGGGGACAGGGGAAATCTCCTACGAGCAGTACTTC.

The chain is built from TRBV12-5 and TRBJ2-5; D uncertain. Trimming removed 3 bases at V and 2 bases at J, with 7 bases between. The CDR3 sequence is 13 residues long. The germline CDR1 and CDR2 sequences are LGHNT and FRNRAP. The DNA for the CDR3 is TGTGCTAGTGGTTTACCAGGACAAGAGACCCAGTACTTC. Its translation: CASGLPGQETQYF.

The rearrangement joins TRBV7-3 to TRBJ1-1; maybe TRBD1 (6 bases). Germline lookup yields CDR1 SGHTA and CDR2 FQGTGA. CDR3 length: 13 residues. Trimming stripped 4 bases from V and 3 bases from J, with 9 bases between. CDR3 loop: CASSSGQYTEAFF. Here the CDR3 DNA reads TGTGCCAGCAGCTCCGGACAGTACACTGAAGCTTTCTTT.

This clone was counted a single time. This chain links TRBV10-1 with TRBJ2-2; maybe TRBD2 (5 bases). Germline assignment: CDR1 WNHNN and CDR2 SYGVQD (reference sequence). The CDR3 runs to 15 residues. V was trimmed by 4 bases and J by 2 bases, leaving 11 bases between them. The CDR3 loop is CASSVAGGNTGELFF. In DNA, the CDR3 is TGCGCCAGCAGTGTGGCAGGAGGTAACACCGGGGAGCTGTTTTTT.

The rearrangement uses TRBV5-6 and TRBJ1-5; 7 bases are a match to TRBD1. Germline CDR1 is SGHDT and CDR2 is YYEEEE. This CDR3 is 16 amino acids long. The trim removed 4 bases at V and 2 bases at J, leaving 9 bases unmatched. CDR3 loop: CASSGPTGSRNQPQHF. CDR3 nucleotide sequence: TGTGCCAGCAGCGGACCGACAGGGTCCCGCAATCAGCCCCAGCATTTT. The full variable domain, its missing parts supplied by reference TRBV5-6 and TRBJ1-5, is DAGVTQSPTHLIKTRGQQVTLRCSPKSGHDTVSWYQQALGQGPQFIFQYYEEEERQRGNFPDRFSGHQFPNYSSELNVNALLLGDSALYLCASSGPTGSRNQPQHFGDGTRLSIL.

This rearrangement joins TRBV2 to TRBJ1-5; D possibly corresponds to TRBD1 (6 bases). CDR3 length equals 14 residues. CDR1 and CDR2 (germline): SNHLY, FYNNEI. Deletions cut 8 bases from V and 0 bases from J, with 11 bases between. The CDR3 bases are TGTGCCAGCGGGGGCCTATCTAGCAATCAGCCCCAGCATTTT. Its translation: CASGGLSSNQPQHF.

This clone has a single count. The V and J genes are TRBV3-1 (or the pseudogene TRBV3-2) and TRBJ2-1, with TRBD2 matching 7 bases. Germline CDR1 is LGHDT and CDR2 is YNNKEL (reference sequence). V shed 3 bases and J 5 bases; nucleotides not matched to a gene: 7. CDR3 length: 15 amino acids. The CDR3 bases are TGTGCCAGCAGCCACCGCCGCGGGGGTCACAATGAGCAGTTCTTC. It is translated as CASSHRRGGHNEQFF.

V usage is TRBV21-1 and J usage is TRBJ1-4. TRBV21-1 is noted as a pseudogene. This CDR3 comprises 18 residues. CDR3 sequence: CASRKKIATKVHNEKLVF. CDR3 DNA sequence: TGTGCCAGCAGGAAGAAGATAGCTACAAAGGTGCATAATGAAAAACTGGTTTTT.

The gene calls are TRBV10-1 and TRBJ2-2; D might be TRBD2 (6 bases). Trimming took 6 bases from V and 4 from J, leaving 12 bases between them. This CDR3 comprises 14 residues. Germline CDR1 and CDR2: WNHNN and SYGVQD (reference sequence). CDR3 sequence: CASSGGPITGELFF. In nucleotides, the CDR3 is TGCGCCAGCAGCGGGGGACCTATCACCGGGGAGCTGTTTTTT.